The 7 T cell receptor beta chains below come from one sample, sequenced in a study of tumor and adjacent non-tumor tissue in lung cancer (dated 2018 in TCRdb). RNA was extracted from bulk unsorted tissue and checked for quality with a NanoDrop ND-1000 and an Agilent 2100. Normal lung samples were distant non-tumor tissue taken more than 3 cm from the tumor edge. Library preparation used multiplex PCR. The reads were generated on an Illumina HiSeq 2500. Following protocols modified from ARM-PCR, the researchers constructed TCRbeta libraries through three rounds of nested PCR with primers (Table S4). Using fastp trimming at Q25 and MiXCR clonotype assembly, TCRdb reanalyzed the public sequencing data and kept in-frame beta chains. Rows are combined by CDR3 protein, so each entry shows the most common genes and DNA. Counted in this sample were about 110,000 distinct CDR3 sequences; about 63% of them appeared once. The ten most abundant clones make up around 20% of the sample.

Sequencing input: distant non-tumor lung tissue. All receptors come from a man aged 55 to 70 with non-small cell lung cancer.

In this sample, this clonotype turned up many times. This chain uses TRBV12-3 or TRBV12-4 with TRBJ2-2; the D is unclear. This CDR3 region has 12 residues. Trimming took off 5 bases at V and 7 bases at J, with 8 bases between the two ends. The CDR3, as DNA: TGTGCCAGCAGTGTCTTTGGCGGGGAGCTGTTTTTT. It yields the protein CASSVFGGELFF.

About this clonotype itself: Lacking the conserved final phenylalanine or tryptophan, this CDR3 likely reflects a read error. The chain uses TRBV11-1 and TRBJ1-1; no firm D call. Germline V gives CDR1 SGHAT, CDR2 FQDESV (reference sequence). The CDR3 has 14 residues. The CDR3 DNA follows: TGTGCCGGCAGCTTATCGGCGGACGAGACTGAAGCTTTCTCT. Translation gives CAGSLSADETEAFS.

Of note for this clonotype: This may arise from a read error, as a much more abundant clone is one base away. The J gene is TRBJ2-7, the V gene TRBV20-1; 7 nucleotides line up with TRBD1. Germline assignment: CDR1 DFQATT and CDR2 SNEGSKA (reference sequence). This CDR3 has 13 residues. CDR3 protein: CNAMDRSSYEQYF. The CDR3, as DNA: TGCAATGCTATGGACAGGAGCTCCTACGAGCAGTACTTC.

A note on this clonotype: A read error may produce the germline difference seen at one junction end. J is TRBJ2-5 and V is TRBV12-3 or TRBV12-4; the D gene is possibly TRBD2 (6 bases). This CDR3 has 14 residues. The CDR3 is CASRLSAGCETQYF. Written as DNA, the CDR3 is TGTGCCAGCCGTTTATCGGCGGGGTGTGAGACGCAGTACTTC.

The table lists this clonotype with many counts. This sequence joins TRBV29-1 and TRBJ2-5; D perhaps matches TRBD1 (6 bases). The V and J ends lost 4 bases and 1 base respectively, with 13 bases between them. This CDR3 has 14 residues. CDR1 is SQVTM, CDR2 ANQGSEA, per germline. This CDR3 is CSVVSVTGQETQYF. CDR3 nucleotides: TGCAGCGTTGTCAGTGTGACAGGCCAAGAGACCCAGTACTTC.

This clonotype came up a few times. This sequence may be a read error, since a much larger clone differs from it by one base. V gene TRBV6-2 or TRBV6-3 combines with J gene TRBJ2-7, with no clear D. The CDR3 spans 11 residues. Germline CDR1 reads MNHEY; CDR2 reads SVGEGT. V lost 6 bases, J lost 9 bases, and 12 bases lay in between. The CDR3 loop reads CASREVGGQYF. CDR3 in DNA: TGTGCCAGCAGAGAGGTCGGCGGGCAGTACTTC.

This sequence joins TRBV29-1 and TRBJ2-1; 10 bases are shared with TRBD2. J gave up 4 bases and V 1 base, and 16 bases lay outside the gene matches. The CDR3 consists of 19 residues. Germline CDR1 is SQVTM and CDR2 is ANQGSEA. CDR3 in DNA: TGCAGCGTTGAAGGCGGGACTAGCGTGAGAGTAGTTGGTTACAATGAGCAGTTCTTC. It encodes CSVEGGTSVRVVGYNEQFF.